This passage covers 21 T cell receptor beta chains from one sample sequenced in a study of PD-1 blockade in classical Hodgkin lymphoma. The assay was immunoSEQ multiplex PCR, and TCRdb's table has in-frame clones only and misses some. The sample has approximately 32,000 clones, roughly four fifths seen once. In every patient, relapse followed autologous stem cell transplantation, while exposure to brentuximab vedotin differed. Source: peripheral blood mononuclear cells (PBMCs), taken at baseline. The receptors here all came from a human donor with classical Hodgkin lymphoma.

The chain carries TRBV19 and TRBJ1-5, with TRBD1 matching over 9 bases. This CDR3 spans 15 amino acids. J was trimmed by 7 bases and V by 0 bases; bases with no gene match: 4. Germline CDR1 is LNHDA and CDR2 is SQIVND (reference sequence). The CDR3 coding sequence is TGTGCCAGTAGTATAGAGGGACAGGGTAAACAGCCCCAGCATTTT. Its translation is CASSIEGQGKQPQHF.

This chain connects TRBV5-1 to TRBJ2-2; 12 nucleotides match TRBD2. The CDR3 consists of 19 residues. V shed 4 bases, J shed 7 bases, and the junction held 17 bases outside the gene matches. Per germline, CDR1 SGHRS and CDR2 YFSETQ. The DNA of the CDR3 is TGCGCCAGCAGCGGACCGAATCGGCTAGCGGGGGGGCAAAGCGGGGAGCTGTTTTTT. Encoded protein: CASSGPNRLAGGQSGELFF.

The V gene is TRBV19, the J gene TRBJ1-3, with D unclear. Germline values: CDR1 LNHDA, CDR2 SQIVND (reference sequence). Deletions cut 9 bases from V and 2 bases from J, with 14 bases between. The CDR3 runs to 14 residues. The CDR3 sequence is CASSPPWAGNTIYF. DNA of the CDR3: TGTGCCAGCTCCCCTCCCTGGGCTGGAAACACCATATATTTT.

This sequence joins TRBV7-9 and TRBJ1-1; tentatively, D is TRBD1 (6 bases). Trimming took 5 bases from V and 1 from J, leaving 11 bases between them. The CDR3 loop spans 14 amino acids. CDR1 SEHNR and CDR2 FQNEAQ come from the germline V gene (reference sequence). The chain's CDR3 is CASSTPTGNTEAFF. The CDR3 DNA follows: TGTGCCAGCAGCACGCCGACAGGGAACACTGAAGCTTTCTTT.

The J gene is TRBJ2-2, the V gene TRBV4-3, with 7 bases identical to TRBD1. CDR1 LGHNA and CDR2 YSLEER come from the germline V gene. J gave up 7 bases and V 1 base, and 9 bases lay outside the gene matches. CDR3 length equals 16 residues. CDR3 protein: CASSQGPRQGVGELFF. The CDR3 bases are TGCGCCAGCAGCCAAGGGCCGAGACAGGGCGTCGGGGAGCTGTTTTTT.

This clone was detected only once. The chain carries TRBV7-2 and TRBJ1-1, with TRBD1 as a possible D gene (5 bases). The CDR3 spans 13 residues. The V gene's germline CDR1 is SGHTA and CDR2 FQGNSA. The ends were cut back, 6 bases at V and 1 base at J, with 9 bases in the middle. The CDR3 DNA reads TGTGCCAGCAGAGGGGCCCCGAACACTGAAGCTTTCTTT. Its protein is CASRGAPNTEAFF.

The gene calls are TRBV6-1 and TRBJ2-1; a possible D gene is TRBD1 (5 bases). Germline CDR1 reads MNHNS; CDR2 reads SASEGT. The CDR3 runs to 14 residues. V dropped 2 bases and J dropped 3 bases, with 8 bases sitting between them. CDR3 nucleotide sequence: TGTGCCAGCAGTGAAAGACAGCTCTACAATGAGCAGTTCTTC. It is translated as CASSERQLYNEQFF.

The chain has TRBV29-1 and TRBJ1-4; 7 positions agree with TRBD1. V was pared by 6 bases and J by 11 bases, with 9 bases of the junction left unmatched. The germline V gene has CDR1 SQVTM and CDR2 ANQGSEA. The CDR3 spans 12 residues. CDR3 in amino acids: CSVGIQGGKLFF. CDR3 sequence (DNA): TGCAGCGTCGGTATCCAGGGGGGGAAACTGTTTTTT. Full variable domain (remainder filled in from reference TRBV29-1 and TRBJ1-4): SAVISQKPSRDICQRGTSLTIQCQVDSQVTMMFWYRQQPGQSLTLIATANQGSEATYESGFVIDKFPISRPNLTFSTLTVSNMSPEDSSIYLCSVGIQGGKLFFGSGTQLSVL.

V usage is TRBV7-2 and J usage is TRBJ2-5; D is undetermined. Germline V gene lookup returns CDR1 SGHTA and CDR2 FQGNSA. The length of the CDR3 is 11 residues. The V and J ends lost 5 bases and 0 bases respectively, with 1 base between them. DNA for the CDR3: TGTGCCAGCAGCAACCAAGAGACCCAGTACTTC. Protein sequence: CASSNQETQYF. Full variable domain (missing parts from reference TRBV7-2 and TRBJ2-5): GAGVSQSPSNKVTEKGKDVELRCDPISGHTALYWYRQSLGQGLEFLIYFQGNSAPDKSGLPSDRFSAERTGGSVSTLTIQRTQQEDSAVYLCASSNQETQYFGPGTRLLVL.

The chain couples TRBV13 to TRBJ1-1, with TRBD1 as a possible D gene (5 bases). CDR1 PRHDT and CDR2 FYEKMQ come from the germline V gene (reference sequence). The CDR3 extends over 15 amino acids. With 5 bases removed from V and 1 base from J, the gap between germline ends came to 14 bases. The CDR3 nucleotides are TGTGCCAGCAGCGAAGAGGAGGGGCGGAACACTGAAGCTTTCTTT. Translation gives CASSEEEGRNTEAFF. The full variable domain, completed using reference TRBV13 and TRBJ1-1, is AAGVIQSPRHLIKEKRETATLKCYPIPRHDTVYWYQQGPGQDPQFLISFYEKMQSDKGSIPDRFSAQQFSDYHSELNMSSLELGDSALYFCASSEEEGRNTEAFFGQGTRLTVV.

This chain joins TRBV10-3 and TRBJ1-1; D is perhaps TRBD1 (6 bases). There are 13 residues in the CDR3. The V and J ends lost 7 bases and 5 bases respectively, with 14 bases between them. The germline CDR1 and CDR2 sequences are ENHRY and SYGVKD. This CDR3 reads CAIKEGGYTEAFF. CDR3 nucleotides: TGTGCCATCAAGGAGGGGGGATATACTGAAGCTTTCTTT.

The chain is built from TRBV9 and TRBJ2-5, with D perhaps matching TRBD1 (5 bases). Per the germline V gene, CDR1 is SGDLS and CDR2 is YYNGEE. V dropped 2 bases and J dropped 2 bases, with 13 bases sitting between them. This CDR3 is built from 15 residues. The DNA for the CDR3 is TGTGCCAGCAGCGTTGGTACAGGTACACAAGAGACCCAGTACTTC. It encodes CASSVGTGTQETQYF. The complete variable domain, with remaining parts taken from reference TRBV9 and TRBJ2-5, reads DSGVTQTPKHLITATGQRVTLRCSPRSGDLSVYWYQQSLDQGLQFLIQYYNGEERAKGNILERFSAQQFPDLHSELNLSSLELGDSALYFCASSVGTGTQETQYFGPGTRLLVL.

This sequence joins TRBV29-1 and TRBJ1-1, with unresolved D. V dropped 4 bases and J dropped 4 bases, with 7 bases sitting between them. Germline V gives CDR1 SQVTM, CDR2 ANQGSEA. This CDR3 has 11 amino acids. The CDR3 region is CSVVRGTEAFF. CDR3 nucleotide sequence: TGCAGCGTTGTCCGGGGCACTGAAGCTTTCTTT.

The chain is built from TRBV7-8 and TRBJ2-1, with D uncertain. The CDR3 is 12 residues long. In germline, CDR1 is SGHVS, CDR2 FQNEAQ. V was pared by 5 bases and J by 5 bases, with 7 bases between. The CDR3 protein is CASSGWDNEQFF. The CDR3 nucleotides are TGTGCCAGCAGCGGGTGGGACAATGAGCAGTTCTTC.

V and J are TRBV7-2 and TRBJ2-1; weak D call: TRBD2 (6 bases). CDR3 length: 16 residues. Looked up from germline, CDR1 is SGHTA and CDR2 is FQGNSA. Trimming took 5 bases from V and 3 from J, leaving 17 bases between them. CDR3 amino acids: CASSPFEAGIYNEQFF. The CDR3 coding sequence is TGTGCCAGCAGCCCTTTCGAGGCGGGGATCTACAATGAGCAGTTCTTC.

There are a few counts of this clone. This chain uses TRBV18 with TRBJ2-7; D gene ambiguous. This CDR3 region has 12 residues. Germline V lookup: CDR1 KGHSH, CDR2 LQKENI. The V gene lost 3 bases and the J gene lost 0 bases, with 3 bases spanning the gap. The CDR3 loop reads CASSPASYEQYF. The CDR3 bases are TGTGCCAGCTCACCGGCCTCCTACGAGCAGTACTTC.

This chain uses TRBV5-1 with TRBJ2-5, with D possibly TRBD2 on 5 matching bases. V lost 4 bases to trimming and J lost 0 bases, with 13 bases between them. The CDR3 length is 15 residues. Germline lookup yields CDR1 SGHRS and CDR2 YFSETQ. The CDR3: CASSPRTDYQETQYF. The CDR3, as DNA: TGCGCCAGCAGCCCCCGGACGGACTACCAAGAGACCCAGTACTTC.

The chain combines TRBV4-2 with TRBJ2-6; no reliable D call. Germline CDR1 LGHNA, CDR2 YNFKEQ. Trimming pared 5 bases from V and 0 bases from J, leaving 11 bases between. The CDR3 covers 16 residues. The CDR3 spells CASSGDGSSGANVLTF. DNA for the CDR3: TGTGCCAGCAGCGGTGACGGTAGCTCTGGGGCCAACGTCCTGACTTTC.

The chain employs TRBV5-1 and TRBJ1-2, with 7 positions matching TRBD1. Per germline, CDR1 SGHRS and CDR2 YFSETQ. The ends lost 2 bases at V and 5 bases at J; junction bases unmatched: 9. CDR3 size: 15 residues. The CDR3 is CASSLDPGQTYGYTF. Here the CDR3 DNA reads TGCGCCAGCAGCTTAGATCCGGGACAGACTTATGGCTACACCTTC.

The chain couples TRBV4-3 to TRBJ1-1, with D possibly being TRBD1 (6 bases). Germline V CDR1 and CDR2: LGHNA, YSLEER. V lost 4 bases to trimming and J lost 1 base, with 10 bases between them. The CDR3 is 14 amino acids. Here the CDR3 reads CASSPRTANTEAFF. The CDR3 nucleotides read TGCGCCAGCAGCCCTAGGACAGCGAACACTGAAGCTTTCTTT.

There are a few counts of this clone. The rearrangement uses TRBV18 and TRBJ1-6; TRBD1 aligns across 9 bases. Germline assignment: CDR1 KGHSH and CDR2 LQKENI. The CDR3 runs 14 residues. J lost 8 bases, V lost 3 bases, and 2 bases had no gene match. This chain's CDR3 is CASSPGQGDSPLHF. The DNA of the CDR3 is TGTGCCAGCTCACCGGGACAGGGAGATTCACCCCTCCACTTT.